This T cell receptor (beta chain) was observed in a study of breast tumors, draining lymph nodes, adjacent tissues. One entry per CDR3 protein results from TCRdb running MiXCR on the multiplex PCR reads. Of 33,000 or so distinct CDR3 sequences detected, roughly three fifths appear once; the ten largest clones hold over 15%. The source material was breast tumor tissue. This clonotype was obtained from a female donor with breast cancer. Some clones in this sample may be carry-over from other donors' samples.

The CDR3 spells CASSLVFGQGNNEQFF. The CDR3 nucleotides are TGTGCCAGCAGCTTAGTTTTTGGACAGGGAAACAATGAGCAGTTCTTC. The chain links TRBV7-9 to TRBJ2-1, with 8 bases that match TRBD1. The junction had 7 bases not matched to a gene; V was cut back by 1 base and J by 5 bases. Germline CDR1 SEHNR, CDR2 FQNEAQ (reference sequence). The length of the CDR3 is 16 residues.